The sequence of this TCR beta chain was determined in a study of control samples from healthy donors and cancer patients. Sequenced by immunoSEQ multiplex PCR; TCRdb stores in-frame clones only, minus some. Here the sample spans some 140,000 clones, approximately 94% being singletons. CDR3 length: 16 amino acids. The V segment lost 1 base and the J segment 8 bases; nucleotides outside the gene matches: 6. Germline-derived CDR1 and CDR2 are LGHNA and YSLEER. The sequencing sample was made of blood. The V gene is TRBV4-3, the J gene TRBJ1-6, with 9 bases aligning to TRBD1. The TCR comes from a middle-aged man in good health. CDR3 nucleotides: TGCGCCAGCAGCCAAGCTGGGGACAGGGAGGATTCACCCCTCCACTTT. It specifies CASSQAGDREDSPLHF.